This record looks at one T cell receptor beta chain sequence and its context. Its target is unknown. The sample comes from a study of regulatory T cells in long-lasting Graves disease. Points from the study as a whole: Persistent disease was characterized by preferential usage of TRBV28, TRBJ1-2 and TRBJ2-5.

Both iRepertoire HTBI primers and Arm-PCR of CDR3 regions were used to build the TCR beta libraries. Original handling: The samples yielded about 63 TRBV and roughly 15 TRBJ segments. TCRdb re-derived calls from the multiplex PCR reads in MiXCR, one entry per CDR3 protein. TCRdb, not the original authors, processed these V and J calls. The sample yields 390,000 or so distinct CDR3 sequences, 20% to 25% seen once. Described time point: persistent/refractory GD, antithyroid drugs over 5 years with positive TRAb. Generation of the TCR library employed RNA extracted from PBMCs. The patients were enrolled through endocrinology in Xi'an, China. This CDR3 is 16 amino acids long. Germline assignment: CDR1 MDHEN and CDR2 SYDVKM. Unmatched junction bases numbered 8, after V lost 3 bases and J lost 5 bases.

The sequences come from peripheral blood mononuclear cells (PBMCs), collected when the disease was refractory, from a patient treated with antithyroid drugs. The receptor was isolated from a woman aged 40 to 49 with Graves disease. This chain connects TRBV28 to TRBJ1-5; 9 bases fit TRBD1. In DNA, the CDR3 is TGTGCCAGCAGTTTCCGGGACAGGGTCGTTCATCAGCCCCAGCATTTT. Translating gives CASSFRDRVVHQPQHF.